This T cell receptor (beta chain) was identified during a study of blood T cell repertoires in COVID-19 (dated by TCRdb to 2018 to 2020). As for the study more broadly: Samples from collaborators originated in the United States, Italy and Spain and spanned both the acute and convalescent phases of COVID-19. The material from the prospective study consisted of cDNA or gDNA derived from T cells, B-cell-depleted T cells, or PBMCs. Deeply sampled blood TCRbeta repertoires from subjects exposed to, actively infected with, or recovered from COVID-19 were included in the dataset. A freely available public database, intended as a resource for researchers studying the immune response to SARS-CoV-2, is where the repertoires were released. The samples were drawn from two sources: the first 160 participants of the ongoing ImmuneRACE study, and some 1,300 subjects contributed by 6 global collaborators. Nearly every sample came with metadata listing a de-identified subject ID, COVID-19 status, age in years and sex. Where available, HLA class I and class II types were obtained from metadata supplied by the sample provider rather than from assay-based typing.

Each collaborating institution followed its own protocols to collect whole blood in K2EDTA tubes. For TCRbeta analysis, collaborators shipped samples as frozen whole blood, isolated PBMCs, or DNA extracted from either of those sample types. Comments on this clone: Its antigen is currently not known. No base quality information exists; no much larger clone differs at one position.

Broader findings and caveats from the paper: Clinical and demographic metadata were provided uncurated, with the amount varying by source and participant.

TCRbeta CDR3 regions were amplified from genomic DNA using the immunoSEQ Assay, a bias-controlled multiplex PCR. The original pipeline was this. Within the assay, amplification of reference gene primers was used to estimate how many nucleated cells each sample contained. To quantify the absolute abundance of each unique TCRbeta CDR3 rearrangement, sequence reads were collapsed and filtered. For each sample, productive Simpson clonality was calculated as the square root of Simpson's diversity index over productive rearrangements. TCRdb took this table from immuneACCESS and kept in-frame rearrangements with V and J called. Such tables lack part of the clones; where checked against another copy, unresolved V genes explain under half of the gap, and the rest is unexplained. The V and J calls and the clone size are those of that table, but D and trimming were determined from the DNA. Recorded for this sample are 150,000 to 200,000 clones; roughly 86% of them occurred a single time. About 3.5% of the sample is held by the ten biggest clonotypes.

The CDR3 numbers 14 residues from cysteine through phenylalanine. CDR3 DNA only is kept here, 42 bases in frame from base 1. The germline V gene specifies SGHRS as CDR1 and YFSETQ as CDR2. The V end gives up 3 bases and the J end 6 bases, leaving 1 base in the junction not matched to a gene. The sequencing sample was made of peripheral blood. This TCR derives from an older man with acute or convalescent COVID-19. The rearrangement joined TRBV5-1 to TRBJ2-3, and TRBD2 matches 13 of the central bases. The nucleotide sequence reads TGCGCCAGCAGCTCGGGACTAGCGGGGGATACGCAGTATTTT. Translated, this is CASSSGLAGDTQYF.